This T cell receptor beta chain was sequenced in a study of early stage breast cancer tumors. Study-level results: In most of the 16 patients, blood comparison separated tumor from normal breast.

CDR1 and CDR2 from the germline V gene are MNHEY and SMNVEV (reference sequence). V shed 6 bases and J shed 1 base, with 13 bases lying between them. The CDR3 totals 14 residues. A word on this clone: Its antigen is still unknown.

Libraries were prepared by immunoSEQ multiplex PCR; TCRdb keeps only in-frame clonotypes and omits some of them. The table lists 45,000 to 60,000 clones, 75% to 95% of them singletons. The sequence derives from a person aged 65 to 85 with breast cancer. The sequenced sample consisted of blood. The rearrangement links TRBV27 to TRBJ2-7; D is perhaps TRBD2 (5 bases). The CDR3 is CASSSGLNSYEQYF. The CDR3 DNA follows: TGTGCCAGCAGCTCCGGACTGAATTCCTACGAGCAGTACTTC.